The clone carrying this T cell receptor (beta chain) turned up a few times. Its antigen is currently unknown. TCRdb called the reads again in MiXCR, with one record for every CDR3 protein. This sample has hundreds of thousands of distinct CDR3 sequences, with about 10% found just once. The CDR3 length is 14 residues. Trimming removed 4 bases from V and 0 bases from J, with 11 bases in between. CDR1 is SQVTM, CDR2 ANQGSEA, per germline. This sample was included in a study of T cell repertoires in cytomegalovirus infection. Study background: Public TCR beta signatures indicated both CMV infection and matching HLA type.

General study results and limits: Carriers of CMV plus the relevant HLA were identified by cumulative public TCR beta family frequency. Dominating the ex vivo response were TCR beta clonotypes that were CMV-specific and HLA-C-restricted.

The chain employs TRBV29-1 and TRBJ2-3, with D possibly TRBD1 on 5 matching bases. The sequencing sample was made of PBMCs. This clonotype originated in a human donor in good health (CMV status not recorded). Some clones in this sample may be carry-over from other donors' samples. The CDR3 spells CSVGVGASTDTQYF. CDR3 sequence (DNA): TGCAGCGTTGGGGTAGGGGCGAGCACAGATACGCAGTATTTT.